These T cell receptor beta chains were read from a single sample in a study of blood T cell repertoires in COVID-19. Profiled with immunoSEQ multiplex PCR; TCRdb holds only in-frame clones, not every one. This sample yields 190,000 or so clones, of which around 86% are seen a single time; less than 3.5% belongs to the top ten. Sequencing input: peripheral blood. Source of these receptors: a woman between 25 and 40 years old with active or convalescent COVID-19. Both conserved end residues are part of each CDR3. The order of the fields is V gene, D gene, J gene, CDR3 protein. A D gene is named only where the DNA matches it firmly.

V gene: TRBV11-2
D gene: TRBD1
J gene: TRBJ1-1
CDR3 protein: CASSSTGTDIEAFF

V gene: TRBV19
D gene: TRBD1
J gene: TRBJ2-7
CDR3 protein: CASSHRGRIYEQYF

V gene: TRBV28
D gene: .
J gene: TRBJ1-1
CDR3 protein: CASSLLGQGGTEAFF

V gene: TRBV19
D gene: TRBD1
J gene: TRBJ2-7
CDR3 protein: CTSKVQGESYEQYF

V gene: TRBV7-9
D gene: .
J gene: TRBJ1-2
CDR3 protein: CASSSSGGSYGYTF

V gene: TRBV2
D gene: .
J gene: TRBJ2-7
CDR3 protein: CASSEGLLEYEQYF

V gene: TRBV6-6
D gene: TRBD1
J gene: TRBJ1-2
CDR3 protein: CASSRTGDYGYTF

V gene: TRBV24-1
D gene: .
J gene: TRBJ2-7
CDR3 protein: CATSDPRSRTYEQYF

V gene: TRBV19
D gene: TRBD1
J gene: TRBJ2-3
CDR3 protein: CASSPRDRGRTDTQYF

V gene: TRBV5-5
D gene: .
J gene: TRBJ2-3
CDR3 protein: CASRLNRDTQYF

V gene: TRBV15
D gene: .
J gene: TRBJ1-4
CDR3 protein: CATSNRFEKLFF

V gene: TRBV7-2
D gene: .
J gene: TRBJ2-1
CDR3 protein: CASSSRRVRNEQFF

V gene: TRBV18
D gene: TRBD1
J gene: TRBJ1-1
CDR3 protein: CASSLLPGQGSGGTEAFF

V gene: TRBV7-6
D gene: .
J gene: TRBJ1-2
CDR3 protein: CASSLAQGSNYGYTF

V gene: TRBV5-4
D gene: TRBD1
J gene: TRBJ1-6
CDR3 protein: CASSFPGQGENSPLHF

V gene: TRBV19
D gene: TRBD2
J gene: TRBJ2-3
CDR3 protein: CASSIGGGPDTQYF

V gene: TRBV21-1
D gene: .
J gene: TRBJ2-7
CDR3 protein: CASSPREASYEQYF

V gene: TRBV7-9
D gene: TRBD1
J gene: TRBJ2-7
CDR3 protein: CASSKSGQGYEQYF

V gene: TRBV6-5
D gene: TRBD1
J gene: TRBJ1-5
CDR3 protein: CASRATGGNQPQHF

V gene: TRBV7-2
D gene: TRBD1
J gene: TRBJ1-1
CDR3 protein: CASSLETGVETNTEAFF

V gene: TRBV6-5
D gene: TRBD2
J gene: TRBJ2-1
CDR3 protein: CASSRTSGGFKQFF

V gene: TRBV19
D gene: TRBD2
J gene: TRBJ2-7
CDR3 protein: CASSIMGTSGNEQYF

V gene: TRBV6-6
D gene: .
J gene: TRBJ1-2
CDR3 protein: CASSYQADYGYTF

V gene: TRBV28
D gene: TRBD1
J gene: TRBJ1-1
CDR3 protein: CASSPRQGKVPEAFF

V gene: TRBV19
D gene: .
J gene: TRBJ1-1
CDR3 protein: CASSTKTRSNTEAFF

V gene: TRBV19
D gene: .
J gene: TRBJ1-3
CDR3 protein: CASSRSGDSGNTIYF

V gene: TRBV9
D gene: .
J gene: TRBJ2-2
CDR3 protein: CASSVSHYGQGSTGELFF

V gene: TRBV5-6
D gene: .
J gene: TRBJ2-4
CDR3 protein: CASSSSIAKNIQYF